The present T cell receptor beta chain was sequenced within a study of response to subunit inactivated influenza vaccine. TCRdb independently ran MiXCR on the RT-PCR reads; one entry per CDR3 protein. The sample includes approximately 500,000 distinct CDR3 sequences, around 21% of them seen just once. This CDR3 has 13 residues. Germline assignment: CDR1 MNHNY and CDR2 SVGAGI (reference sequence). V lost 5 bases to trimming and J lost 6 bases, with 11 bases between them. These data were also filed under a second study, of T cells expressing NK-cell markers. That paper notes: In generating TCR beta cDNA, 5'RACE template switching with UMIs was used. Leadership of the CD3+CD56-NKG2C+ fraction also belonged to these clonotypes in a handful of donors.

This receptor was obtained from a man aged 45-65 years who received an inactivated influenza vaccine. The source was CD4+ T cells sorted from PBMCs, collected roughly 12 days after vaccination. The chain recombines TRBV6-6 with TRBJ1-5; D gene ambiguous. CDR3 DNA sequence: TGTGCCAGCAGTACCCCTAGTATTCAGCCCCAGCATTTT. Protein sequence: CASSTPSIQPQHF.